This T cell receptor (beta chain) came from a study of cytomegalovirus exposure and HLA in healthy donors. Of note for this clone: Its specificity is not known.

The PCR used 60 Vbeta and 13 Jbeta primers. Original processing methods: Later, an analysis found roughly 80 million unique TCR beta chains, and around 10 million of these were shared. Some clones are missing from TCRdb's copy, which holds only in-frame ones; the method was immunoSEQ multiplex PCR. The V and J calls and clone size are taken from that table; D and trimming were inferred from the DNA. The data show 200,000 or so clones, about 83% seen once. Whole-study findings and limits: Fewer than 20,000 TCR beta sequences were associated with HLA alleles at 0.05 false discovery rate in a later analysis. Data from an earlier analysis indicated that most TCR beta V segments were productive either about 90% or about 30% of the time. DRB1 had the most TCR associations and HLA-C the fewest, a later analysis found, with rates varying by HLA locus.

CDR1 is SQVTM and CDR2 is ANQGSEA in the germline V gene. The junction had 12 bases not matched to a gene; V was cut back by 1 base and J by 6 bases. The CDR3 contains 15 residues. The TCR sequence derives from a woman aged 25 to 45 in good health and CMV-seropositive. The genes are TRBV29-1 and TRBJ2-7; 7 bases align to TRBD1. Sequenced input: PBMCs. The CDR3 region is CSVEGHETGYFEQYF. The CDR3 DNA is TGCAGCGTTGAAGGACATGAGACAGGGTACTTCGAGCAGTACTTC.